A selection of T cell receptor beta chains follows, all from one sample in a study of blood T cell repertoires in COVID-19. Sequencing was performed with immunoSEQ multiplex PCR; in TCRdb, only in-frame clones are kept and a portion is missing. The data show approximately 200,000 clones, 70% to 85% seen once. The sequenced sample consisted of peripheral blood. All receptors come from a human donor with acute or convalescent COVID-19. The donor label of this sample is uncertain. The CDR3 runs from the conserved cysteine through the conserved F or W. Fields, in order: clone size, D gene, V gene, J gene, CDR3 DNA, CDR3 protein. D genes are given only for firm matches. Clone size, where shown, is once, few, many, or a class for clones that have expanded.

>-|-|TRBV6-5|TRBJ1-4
TGTGCCAGCAGCCAAAGGACAGTCGACGGAAAACTGTTTTTT
CASSQRTVDGKLFF
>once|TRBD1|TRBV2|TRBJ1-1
TGTGCCAGCAGTGTGTTTCCGGGACAGGGGGCTGAAGCTTTCTTT
CASSVFPGQGAEAFF
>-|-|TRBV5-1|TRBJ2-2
TGCGCCAGCAGCTTGCAGGCGGGAACGGCGGCCGGGGAGCTGTTTTTT
CASSLQAGTAAGELFF
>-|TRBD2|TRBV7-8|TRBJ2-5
TGTGCCAGCAGCTTAGATTGGACTAGGACCGAGACCCAGTACTTC
CASSLDWTRTETQYF
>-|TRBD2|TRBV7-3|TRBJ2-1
TGTGCCAGCAGCGCGGGAGGGAGTGAGCAGTTCTTC
CASSAGGSEQFF
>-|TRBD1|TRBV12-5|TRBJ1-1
TGTGCTAGTGGTTTCGGGACAGGGGCGAAGAACACTGAAGCTTTCTTT
CASGFGTGAKNTEAFF
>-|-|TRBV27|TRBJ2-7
TGTGCCAGCAGTTCGCCCGGGACACCGGGCGAGCAGTACTTC
CASSSPGTPGEQYF
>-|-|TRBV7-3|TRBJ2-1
TGTGCCAGCAGCCTTTCGCGGGGTGAGCAGTTCTTC
CASSLSRGEQFF
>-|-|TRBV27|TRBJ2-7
TGTGCCAGCAGTTTATTTCGAGGAACCTACGAGCAGTACTTC
CASSLFRGTYEQYF
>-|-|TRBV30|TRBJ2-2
TGTGCCTGGAGGAGATTGAACACCGGGGAGCTGTTTTTT
CAWRRLNTGELFF
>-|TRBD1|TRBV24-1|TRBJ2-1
TGTGCCACCAGTGATTTGGGGTCTGGACAGGGGGCAGACAATGAGCAGTTCTTC
CATSDLGSGQGADNEQFF
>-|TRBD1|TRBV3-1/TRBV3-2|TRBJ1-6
TGTGCCAGCAGCCAAGCGACAGGGTTAGTCAATTCACCCCTCCACTTT
CASSQATGLVNSPLHF
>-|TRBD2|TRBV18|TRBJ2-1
TGTGCCAGCTCACCCGGGACTAGCGGGACTCATGAGCAGTTCTTC
CASSPGTSGTHEQFF
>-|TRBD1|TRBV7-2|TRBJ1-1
TGTGCCAGCAGCCCTAGAGGACAGGGTAGTAGAGCTTTCTTT
CASSPRGQGSRAFF
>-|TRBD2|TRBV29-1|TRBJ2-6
TGCAGCGTTGAAGATCGGGGGACTAGCGGCAGCTCTGGGGCCAACGTCCTGACTTTC
CSVEDRGTSGSSGANVLTF
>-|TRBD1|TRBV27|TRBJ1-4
TGTGCCAGCAGTTTGGGCCCCCAGGGGGCGGGAGAAAAACTGTTTTTT
CASSLGPQGAGEKLFF
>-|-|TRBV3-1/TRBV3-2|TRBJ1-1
TGTGCCAGCAGTCACGAACTGCGAACTGAAGCTTTCTTT
CASSHELRTEAFF
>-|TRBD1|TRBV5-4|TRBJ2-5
TGTGCCAGCAGCCGGGGACAGGGGCCTCAAGAGACCCAGTACTTC
CASSRGQGPQETQYF
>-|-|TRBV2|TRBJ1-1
TGTGCCAGCAGCAAGGAGGGGATGGGGGCTTTCTTT
CASSKEGMGAFF
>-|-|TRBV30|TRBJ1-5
TGTGCCTGGAACAGAGACAATCAGCCCCAGCATTTT
CAWNRDNQPQHF
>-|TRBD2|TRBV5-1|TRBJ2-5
TGCGCCAGCAGCTTGGAGCTAGCGGTTCAAGAGACCCAGTACTTC
CASSLELAVQETQYF
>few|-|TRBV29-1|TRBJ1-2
TGCAGCGTTGCTGACCTAGGTGGCTACACCTTC
CSVADLGGYTF
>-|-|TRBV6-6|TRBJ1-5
TGTGCCAGCAGTTGGGGGGTGTCGGGTCAGCCCCAGCATTTT
CASSWGVSGQPQHF
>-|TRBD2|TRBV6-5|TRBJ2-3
TGTGCCAGCAGTAGTCTAGCGGGGATCACAGATACGCAGTATTTT
CASSSLAGITDTQYF
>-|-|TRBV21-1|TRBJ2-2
TGTGCCAGCAGACTAGCGGGAGGTAGCGGGGAGCTGTTTTTT
CASRLAGGSGELFF
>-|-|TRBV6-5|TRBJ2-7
TGTGCCAGCAGTCTCAGGGGAGGGGGGGACGAGCAGTACTTC
CASSLRGGGDEQYF
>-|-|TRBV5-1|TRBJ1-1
TGCGCCAGCAGCTTGGACACCATGAACACTGAAGCTTTCTTT
CASSLDTMNTEAFF
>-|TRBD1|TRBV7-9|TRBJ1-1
TGTGCCAGCAGCTTAGTAGAGGACAGGGGGCCCGACACTGAAGCTTTCTTT
CASSLVEDRGPDTEAFF
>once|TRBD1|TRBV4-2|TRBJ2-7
TGTGCCAGCAGCCAGGGACAGGGGGCTTACGAGCAGTACTTC
CASSQGQGAYEQYF
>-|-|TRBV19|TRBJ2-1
TGTGCCAGTAGTATATGGCCCAGCCAGGGAATATACAATGAGCAGTTCTTC
CASSIWPSQGIYNEQFF
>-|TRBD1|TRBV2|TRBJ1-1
TGTGCCAGCAGTGCCTGGACAGGGGTGCAAACTGAAGCTTTCTTT
CASSAWTGVQTEAFF
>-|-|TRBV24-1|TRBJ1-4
TGTGCCACCAGTGATTTGCCGCCGGGTGTACAGGCCCCAGGGGAAAAACTGTTTTTT
CATSDLPPGVQAPGEKLFF
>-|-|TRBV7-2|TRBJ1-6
TGTGCCAGCAGCTTAGGCGGCTTCTTAAGACCCCTCCACTTT
CASSLGGFLRPLHF
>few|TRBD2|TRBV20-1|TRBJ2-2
TGCAGTGCTAGTAGCCAGCGGGGGAACACCGGGGAGCTGTTTTTT
CSASSQRGNTGELFF
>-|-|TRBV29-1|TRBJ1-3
TGCAGCGGATCAGGGGTTTCTGGAAACACCATATATTTT
CSGSGVSGNTIYF
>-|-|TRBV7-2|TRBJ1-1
TGTGCCAGCAGCACCCGACAGTACACTGAAGCTTTCTTT
CASSTRQYTEAFF
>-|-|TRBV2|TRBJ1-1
TGTGCCAGCAGTGCACAGAACACTGAAGCTTTCTTT
CASSAQNTEAFF
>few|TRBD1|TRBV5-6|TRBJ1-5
TGTGCCAGCAGCTTGTTTCAGGGGGCTTGGAATCAGCCCCAGCATTTT
CASSLFQGAWNQPQHF
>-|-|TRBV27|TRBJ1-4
TGTGCCAGCACCCTGTGGGCAGGCAATGAAAAACTGTTTTTT
CASTLWAGNEKLFF
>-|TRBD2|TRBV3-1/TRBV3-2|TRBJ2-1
TGTGCCAGCAGCCAAGTCGGGTCGCTTAGCGGGAGGGCCCTCAATGAGCAGTTCTTC
CASSQVGSLSGRALNEQFF
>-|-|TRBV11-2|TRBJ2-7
TGTGCCAGCAGCTCGGACGGGAGAACGTTCTACGAGCAGTACTTC
CASSSDGRTFYEQYF
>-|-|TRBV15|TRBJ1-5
TGTGCCACCAGCACTGTCACGACAGCGAACAATCAGCCCCAGCATTTT
CATSTVTTANNQPQHF
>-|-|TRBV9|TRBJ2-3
TGTGCCAGCAGCGTAGGGACAGTGACTAGCACAGATACGCAGTATTTT
CASSVGTVTSTDTQYF
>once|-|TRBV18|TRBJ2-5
TGTGCCAGCTCACCCACCGACAGGCTCGGAGAGACCCAGTACTTC
CASSPTDRLGETQYF
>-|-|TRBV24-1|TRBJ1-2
TGTGCCACCAGTACGACAGGCACCTATGGCTACACCTTC
CATSTTGTYGYTF
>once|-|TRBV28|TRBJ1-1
TGTGCCAGCAGTTTTGACAGTGGTACTGAAGCTTTCTTT
CASSFDSGTEAFF
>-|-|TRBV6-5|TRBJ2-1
TGTGCCAGCCTAGGGGGAGACAATGAGCAGTTCTTC
CASLGGDNEQFF
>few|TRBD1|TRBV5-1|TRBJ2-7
TGCGCCAGCAGCGCAGGGGGCTCGGGCTCCTACGAGCAGTACTTC
CASSAGGSGSYEQYF
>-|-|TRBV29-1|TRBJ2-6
TGCAGCGTTGAAGATCAGTGCAGGCCCGGCTCTGGGGCCAACGTCCTGACTTTC
CSVEDQCRPGSGANVLTF
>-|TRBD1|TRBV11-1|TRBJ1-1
TGTGCCAGCAGCCAACCGGGACAGGGTTATACTGAAGCTTTCTTT
CASSQPGQGYTEAFF
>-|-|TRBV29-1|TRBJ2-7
TGCAGCGTTGAAGCGGGAGTGCCCTACGAGCAGTACTTC
CSVEAGVPYEQYF
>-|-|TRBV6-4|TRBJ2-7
TGTGCCAGTGCTTCGCAGGGCCACGAGCAGTACTTC
CASASQGHEQYF
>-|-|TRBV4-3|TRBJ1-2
TGCGCCAGCAGCCTCGAGGGAGGGGGGTCCGATGGCTACACCTTC
CASSLEGGGSDGYTF
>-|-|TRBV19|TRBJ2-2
TGTGCCTCCTTCACATACCAGGGGCTCACCGGGGAGCTGTTTTTT
CASFTYQGLTGELFF